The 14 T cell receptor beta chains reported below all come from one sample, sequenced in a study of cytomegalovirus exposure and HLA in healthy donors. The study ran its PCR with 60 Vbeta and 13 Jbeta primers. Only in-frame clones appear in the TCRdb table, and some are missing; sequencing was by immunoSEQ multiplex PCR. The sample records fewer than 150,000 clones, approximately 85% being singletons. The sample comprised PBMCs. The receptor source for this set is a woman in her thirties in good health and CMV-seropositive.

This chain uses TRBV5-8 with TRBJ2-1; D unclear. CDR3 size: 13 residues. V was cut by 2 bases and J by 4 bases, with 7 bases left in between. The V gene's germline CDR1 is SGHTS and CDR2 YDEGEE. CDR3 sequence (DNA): TGTGCCAGCAGCTTAAGCGCTTACAATGAGCAGTTCTTC. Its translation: CASSLSAYNEQFF.

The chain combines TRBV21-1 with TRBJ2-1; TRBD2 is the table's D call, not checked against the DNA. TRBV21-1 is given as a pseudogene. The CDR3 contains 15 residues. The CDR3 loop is CASSRTSGSYNEQFF. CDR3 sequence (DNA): TGTGCCAGCAGCCGGACTAGCGGGAGCTACAATGAGCAGTTCTTC.

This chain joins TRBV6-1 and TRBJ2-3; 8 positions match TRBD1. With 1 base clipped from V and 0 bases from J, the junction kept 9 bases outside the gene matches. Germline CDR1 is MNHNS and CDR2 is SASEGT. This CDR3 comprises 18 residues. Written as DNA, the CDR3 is TGTGCCAGCAGTGAAGAAACCCCCGGGACAGGTAGCACAGATACGCAGTATTTT. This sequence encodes CASSEETPGTGSTDTQYF.

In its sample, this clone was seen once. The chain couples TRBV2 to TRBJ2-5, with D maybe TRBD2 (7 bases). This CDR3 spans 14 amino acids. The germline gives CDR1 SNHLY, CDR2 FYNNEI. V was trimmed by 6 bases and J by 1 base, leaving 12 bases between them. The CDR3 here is CASRVRGAQETQYF. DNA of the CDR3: TGTGCCAGCAGGGTTCGGGGGGCCCAAGAGACCCAGTACTTC.

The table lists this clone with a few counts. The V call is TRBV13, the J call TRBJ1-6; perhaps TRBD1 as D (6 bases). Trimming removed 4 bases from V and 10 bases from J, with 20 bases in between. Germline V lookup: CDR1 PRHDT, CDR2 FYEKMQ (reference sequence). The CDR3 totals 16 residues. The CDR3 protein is CASSSRPQGERSPLHF. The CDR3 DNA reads TGTGCCAGCAGCTCCCGCCCACAGGGAGAGAGGTCACCCCTCCACTTT.

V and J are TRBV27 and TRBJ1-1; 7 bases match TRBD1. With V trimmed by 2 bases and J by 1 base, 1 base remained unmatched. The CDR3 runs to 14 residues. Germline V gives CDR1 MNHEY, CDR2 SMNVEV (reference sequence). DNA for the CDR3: TGTGCCAGCAGTTTAAGACAGGGGAACACTGAAGCTTTCTTT. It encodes CASSLRQGNTEAFF.

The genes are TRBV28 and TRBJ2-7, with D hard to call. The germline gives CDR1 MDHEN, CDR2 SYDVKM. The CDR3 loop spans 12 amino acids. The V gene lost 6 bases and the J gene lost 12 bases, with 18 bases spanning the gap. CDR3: CASRPQAPLWYF. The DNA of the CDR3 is TGTGCCAGCAGACCCCAGGCCCCGCTTTGGTACTTC.

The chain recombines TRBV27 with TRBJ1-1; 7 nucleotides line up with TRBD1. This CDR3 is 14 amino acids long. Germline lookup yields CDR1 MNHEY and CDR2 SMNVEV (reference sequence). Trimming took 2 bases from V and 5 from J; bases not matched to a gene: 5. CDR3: CASSLMTGQTEAFF. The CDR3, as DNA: TGTGCCAGCAGTTTAATGACAGGGCAAACTGAAGCTTTCTTT.

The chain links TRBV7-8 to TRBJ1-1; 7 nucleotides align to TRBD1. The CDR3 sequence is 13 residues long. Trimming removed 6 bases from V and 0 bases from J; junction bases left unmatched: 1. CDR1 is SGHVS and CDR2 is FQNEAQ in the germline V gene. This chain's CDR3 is CASRGQLNTEAFF. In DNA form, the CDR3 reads TGTGCCAGCAGGGGACAGTTGAACACTGAAGCTTTCTTT.

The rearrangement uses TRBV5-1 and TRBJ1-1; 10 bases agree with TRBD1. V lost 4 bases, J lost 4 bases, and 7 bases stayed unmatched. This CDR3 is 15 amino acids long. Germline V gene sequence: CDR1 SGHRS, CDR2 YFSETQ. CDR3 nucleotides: TGCGCCAGCAGCCGTGGGACAGGGGACCTCACTGAAGCTTTCTTT. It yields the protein CASSRGTGDLTEAFF.

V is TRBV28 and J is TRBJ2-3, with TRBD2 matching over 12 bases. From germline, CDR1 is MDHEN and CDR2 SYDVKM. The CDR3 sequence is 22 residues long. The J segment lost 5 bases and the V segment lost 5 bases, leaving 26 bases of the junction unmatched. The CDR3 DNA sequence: TGTGCCAGCAGTCGATGGACAACCCGGGACGGCCTAGCGGGGGGGCAGAGAGATACGCAGTATTTT. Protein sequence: CASSRWTTRDGLAGGQRDTQYF.

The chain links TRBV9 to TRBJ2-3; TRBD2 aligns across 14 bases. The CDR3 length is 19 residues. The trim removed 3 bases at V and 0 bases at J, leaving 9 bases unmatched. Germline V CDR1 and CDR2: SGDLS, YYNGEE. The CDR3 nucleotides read TGTGCCAGCAGCGGCGCCCGGGGACTAGCGGGGGTAAGCACAGATACGCAGTATTTT. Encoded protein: CASSGARGLAGVSTDTQYF.

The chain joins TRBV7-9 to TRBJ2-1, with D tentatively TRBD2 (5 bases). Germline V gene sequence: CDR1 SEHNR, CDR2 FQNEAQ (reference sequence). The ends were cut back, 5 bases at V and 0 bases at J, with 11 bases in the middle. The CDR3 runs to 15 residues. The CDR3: CASSLLGVSYNEQFF. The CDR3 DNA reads TGTGCCAGCAGCCTACTCGGGGTCTCCTACAATGAGCAGTTCTTC.

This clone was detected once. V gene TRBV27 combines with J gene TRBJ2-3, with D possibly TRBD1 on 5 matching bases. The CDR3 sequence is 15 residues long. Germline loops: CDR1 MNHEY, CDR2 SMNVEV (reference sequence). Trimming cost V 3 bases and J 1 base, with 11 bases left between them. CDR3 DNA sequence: TGTGCCAGCAGTTTCAGGGCAATCCGCACAGATACGCAGTATTTT. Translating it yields CASSFRAIRTDTQYF.